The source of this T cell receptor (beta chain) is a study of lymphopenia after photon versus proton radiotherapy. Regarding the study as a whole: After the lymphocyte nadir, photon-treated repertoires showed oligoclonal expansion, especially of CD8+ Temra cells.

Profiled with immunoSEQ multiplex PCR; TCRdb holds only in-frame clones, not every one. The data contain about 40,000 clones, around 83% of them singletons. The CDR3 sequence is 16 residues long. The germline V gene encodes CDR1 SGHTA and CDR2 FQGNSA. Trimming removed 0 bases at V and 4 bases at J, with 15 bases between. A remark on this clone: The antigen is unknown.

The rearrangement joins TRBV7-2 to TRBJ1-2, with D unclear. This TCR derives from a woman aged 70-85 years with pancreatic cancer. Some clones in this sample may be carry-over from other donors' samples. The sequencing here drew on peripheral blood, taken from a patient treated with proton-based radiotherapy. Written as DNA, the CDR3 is TGTGCCAGCAGCTTAGCGGTGGGTAATCTAATCTATGGCTACACCTTC. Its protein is CASSLAVGNLIYGYTF.